Following are 18 T cell receptor beta chains from one sample sequenced in a study of T cell responses to AZD1222 COVID-19 vaccine. This table comes from immunoSEQ multiplex PCR, and its TCRdb copy is limited to in-frame clones, with some not included. The table shows 45,000 to 60,000 clones, with about 86% occurring only once. The sample here was peripheral blood, taken on day 0 of AZD1222 vaccination. The receptors originated from an adult in good health.

The J gene is TRBJ1-5, the V gene TRBV28, with a tentative D call TRBD1 (5 bases). The CDR3 loop spans 15 amino acids. V lost 5 bases and J 2 bases, leaving 13 bases between the germline ends. Germline V lookup: CDR1 MDHEN, CDR2 SYDVKM. This CDR3 reads CASSRQGMGNQPQHF. The CDR3 DNA follows: TGTGCCAGCAGTCGCCAGGGTATGGGCAATCAGCCCCAGCATTTT. Filled out from reference TRBV28 and TRBJ1-5, the complete variable domain reads DVKVTQSSRYLVKRTGEKVFLECVQDMDHENMFWYRQDPGLGLRLIYFSYDVKMKEKGDIPEGYSVSREKKERFSLILESASTNQTSMYLCASSRQGMGNQPQHFGDGTRLSIL.

This clone was picked up one time. The V and J genes are TRBV10-1 and TRBJ2-5, with D possibly TRBD1 on 6 matching bases. The CDR3 covers 12 residues. CDR1 and CDR2 from the germline V gene are WNHNN and SYGVQD (reference sequence). V lost 9 bases and J lost 4, with 12 bases in between. CDR3 region: CARASRGETQYF. The CDR3 DNA reads as TGCGCCAGGGCATCCAGGGGAGAGACCCAGTACTTC.

This clone was observed a single time. This sequence joins TRBV3-1 (or the pseudogene TRBV3-2) and TRBJ1-6; D is possibly TRBD1 (5 bases). Between the trimmed V and J ends, which lost 0 bases and 10 bases, there was a span of 16 bases. The CDR3 extends over 16 amino acids. Germline V gives CDR1 LGHDT, CDR2 YNNKEL (reference sequence). The CDR3 bases are TGTGCCAGCAGCCAAGATGCCGCAGGGTTGGGATCACCCCTCCACTTT. It specifies CASSQDAAGLGSPLHF.

V is TRBV18 and J is TRBJ1-4; TRBD1 matches 8 bases. Losses at the gene ends were 2 bases for V and 7 bases for J; bases not matched to a gene: 9. Germline values: CDR1 KGHSH, CDR2 LQKENI. The CDR3 is 16 residues long. This CDR3 is CASSPLPGGSVEKLFF. CDR3 DNA: TGTGCCAGCTCACCATTACCAGGGGGCAGCGTTGAAAAACTGTTTTTT.

The chain links TRBV25-1 to TRBJ1-2; D remains unclear. V was pared by 3 bases and J by 6 bases, with 5 bases between. Germline values: CDR1 MGHDK, CDR2 SYGVNS. The CDR3 is 11 amino acids. This CDR3 reads CASSENHGYTF. The CDR3 DNA sequence: TGTGCCAGCAGTGAGAATCATGGCTACACCTTC.

The V call is TRBV18, the J call TRBJ1-1; TRBD1 matches 7 bases. Trimming removed 2 bases from V and 0 bases from J; junction bases left unmatched: 3. In germline, CDR1 is KGHSH, CDR2 LQKENI. This CDR3 is built from 15 residues. The CDR3 spells CASSPEQGLNTEAFF. Here the CDR3 DNA reads TGTGCCAGCTCACCAGAACAGGGGCTGAACACTGAAGCTTTCTTT. Variable domain in full (rest from reference TRBV18 and TRBJ1-1): NAGVMQNPRHLVRRRGQEARLRCSPMKGHSHVYWYRQLPEEGLKFMVYLQKENIIDESGMPKERFSAEFPKEGPSILRIQQVVRGDSAAYFCASSPEQGLNTEAFFGQGTRLTVV.

This chain links TRBV28 with TRBJ1-2; D is unclear. Germline loops: CDR1 MDHEN, CDR2 SYDVKM. The CDR3 has 14 residues. V was trimmed by 7 bases and J by 4 bases, leaving 16 bases between them. The CDR3 protein is CASTLRAELYGYTF. Here the CDR3 DNA reads TGTGCCAGCACCCTTAGGGCAGAACTCTATGGCTACACCTTC.

CDR3 protein: CASRPGQTYEQYF. CDR3 in DNA: TGTGCCAGTCGACCGGGACAAACCTACGAGCAGTACTTC. V gene TRBV28 combines with J gene TRBJ2-7, with D possibly being TRBD1 (6 bases). V was clipped by 9 bases and J by 2 bases, with 14 bases between them. In germline, CDR1 is MDHEN, CDR2 SYDVKM. This CDR3 comprises 13 residues.

The CDR3 spells CASSGPGVAYEQYF. CDR3 nucleotide sequence: TGTGCCAGCAGCGGACCGGGTGTGGCCTACGAGCAGTACTTC. This chain links TRBV9 with TRBJ2-7, with D uncertain. The CDR3 consists of 14 residues. Trimming removed 3 bases at V and 2 bases at J, with 12 bases between. Germline assignment: CDR1 SGDLS and CDR2 YYNGEE.

The chain couples TRBV20-1 to TRBJ1-1, with D unresolved. V was shortened by 3 bases and J by 1 base, with 3 bases between the two germline ends. Germline-derived CDR1 and CDR2 are DFQATT and SNEGSKA (reference sequence). This CDR3 contains 11 residues. CDR3 in DNA: TGCAGTGCTAGCCAGAACACTGAAGCTTTCTTT. This codes for CSASQNTEAFF.

The chain employs TRBV4-1 and TRBJ1-1, with D tentatively TRBD1 (5 bases). The CDR3 is 15 amino acids. CDR1 is MGHRA and CDR2 is YSYEKL in the germline V gene. The V end was cut by 0 bases, the J end by 4 bases, with 12 bases between. The CDR3 loop reads CASSQEVGVGTEAFF. The CDR3, as DNA: TGCGCCAGCAGCCAAGAGGTGGGGGTTGGCACTGAAGCTTTCTTT.

The chain has TRBV11-2 and TRBJ2-1; 11 bases match TRBD2. The germline V gene encodes CDR1 SGHAT and CDR2 FQNNGV. V shed 3 bases, J shed 8 bases, and the junction held 3 bases outside the gene matches. This CDR3 region has 14 residues. The DNA for the CDR3 is TGTGCCAGCAGCTTTACTAGCGGGGGCGATGAGCAGTTCTTC. Encoded protein: CASSFTSGGDEQFF.

This clone was seen only once. The chain joins TRBV7-9 to TRBJ2-2; D is unresolved. The V end lost 8 bases, the J end lost 1 base, and 8 bases lay between the germline ends. The CDR3 is 13 residues long. The germline CDR1 and CDR2 sequences are SEHNR and FQNEAQ (reference sequence). CDR3 bases: TGTGCCAGCCACCCGGAGAACACCGGGGAGCTGTTTTTT. Its translation: CASHPENTGELFF.

The V and J genes are TRBV6-2 or TRBV6-3 and TRBJ1-2; 7 nucleotides agree with TRBD1. The CDR3 loop spans 13 amino acids. J was trimmed by 7 bases and V by 5 bases; bases with no gene match: 7. CDR1 and CDR2 from the germline V gene are MNHEY and SVGEGT. The CDR3, as DNA: TGTGCCAGCAGTGAGACAGGGACGGGTGGCTACACCTTC. This gives the protein CASSETGTGGYTF.

This clone was picked up a small number of times. This chain connects TRBV28 to TRBJ2-2; a weak D match, TRBD2 (5 bases). V lost 7 bases, J lost 0 bases, and 15 bases lay in between. CDR1 and CDR2 from the germline V gene are MDHEN and SYDVKM. The length of the CDR3 is 16 residues. The CDR3 protein is CASISAGGANTGELFF. CDR3 sequence (DNA): TGTGCCAGCATCTCGGCGGGCGGCGCGAACACCGGGGAGCTGTTTTTT.

The chain carries TRBV10-3 and TRBJ2-1; 9 bases map to TRBD1. J gave up 5 bases and V 7 bases, and 9 bases lay outside the gene matches. This CDR3 contains 15 residues. Germline CDR1 and CDR2: ENHRY and SYGVKD. CDR3 amino acids: CAITPDRGTHNEQFF. The CDR3 DNA sequence: TGTGCCATCACCCCCGACAGGGGGACCCACAATGAGCAGTTCTTC.

The V gene is TRBV2, the J gene TRBJ1-1; maybe TRBD1 (5 bases). CDR1 SNHLY and CDR2 FYNNEI come from the germline V gene. The CDR3 length is 12 residues. Trimming took 7 bases from V and 4 from J, leaving 10 bases between them. Here the CDR3 reads CASTRVGTEAFF. The CDR3 DNA reads as TGTGCCAGCACCAGGGTGGGCACTGAAGCTTTCTTT. Combining the CDR3 with reference TRBV2 and TRBJ1-1 gives the whole variable domain EPEVTQTPSHQVTQMGQEVILRCVPISNHLYFYWYRQILGQKVEFLVSFYNNEISEKSEIFDDQFSVERPDGSNFTLKIRSTKLEDSAMYFCASTRVGTEAFFGQGTRLTVV.

The chain recombines TRBV29-1 with TRBJ2-1; 7 bases line up with TRBD1. The CDR3 length is 13 residues. J lost 15 bases, V lost 3 bases, and 14 bases had no gene match. Germline V gene data show CDR1 as SQVTM and CDR2 as ANQGSEA. The CDR3 DNA reads as TGCAGCGTTGAGGGTAGGGGGCGCACAGGGCCGTTCTTC. Amino acids: CSVEGRGRTGPFF.